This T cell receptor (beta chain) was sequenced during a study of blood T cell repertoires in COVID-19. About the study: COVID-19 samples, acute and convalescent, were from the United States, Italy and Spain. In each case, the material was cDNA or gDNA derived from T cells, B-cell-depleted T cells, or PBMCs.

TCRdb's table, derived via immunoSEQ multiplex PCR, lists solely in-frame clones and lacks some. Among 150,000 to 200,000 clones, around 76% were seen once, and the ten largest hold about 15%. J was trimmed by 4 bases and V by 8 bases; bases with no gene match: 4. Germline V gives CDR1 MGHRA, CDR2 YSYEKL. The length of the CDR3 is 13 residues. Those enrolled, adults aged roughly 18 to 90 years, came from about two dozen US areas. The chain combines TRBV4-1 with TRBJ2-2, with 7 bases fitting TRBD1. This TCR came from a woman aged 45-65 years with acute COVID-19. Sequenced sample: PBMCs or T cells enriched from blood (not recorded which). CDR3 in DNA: TGCGCCAGCGAGGGGGCTATCACCGGGGAGCTGTTTTTT. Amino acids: CASEGAITGELFF.